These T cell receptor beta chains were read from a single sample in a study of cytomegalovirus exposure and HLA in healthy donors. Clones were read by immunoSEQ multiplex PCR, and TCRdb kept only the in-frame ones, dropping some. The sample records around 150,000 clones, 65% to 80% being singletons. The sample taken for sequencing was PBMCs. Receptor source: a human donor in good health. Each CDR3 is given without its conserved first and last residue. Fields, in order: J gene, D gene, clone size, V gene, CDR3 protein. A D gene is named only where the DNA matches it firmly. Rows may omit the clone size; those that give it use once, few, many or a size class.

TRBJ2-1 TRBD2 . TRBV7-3 ASSLRGTSNEQF
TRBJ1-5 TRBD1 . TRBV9 ASSADRGLQPQH
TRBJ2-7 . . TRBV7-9 ASSLGTSLGYEQY
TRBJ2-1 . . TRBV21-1 ASSKALPLKRNEQF
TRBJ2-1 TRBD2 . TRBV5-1 ASSLSGGSGRVNEQF
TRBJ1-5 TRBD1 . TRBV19 ASSPGQEYHSNQPQH
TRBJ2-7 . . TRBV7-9 ASSLDGSPRTYEQY
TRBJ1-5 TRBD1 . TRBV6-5 ASSYPGQVGNQPQH
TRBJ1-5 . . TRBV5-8 ASSSTQGILIGNQPQH
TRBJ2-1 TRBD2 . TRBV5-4 ASSGGGFHNEQF
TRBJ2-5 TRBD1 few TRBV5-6 ASSKMTGGFVETQY
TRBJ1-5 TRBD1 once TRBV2 ASRATGGQIPSNQPQH
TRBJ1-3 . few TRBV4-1 ASNSPSSGNTIY
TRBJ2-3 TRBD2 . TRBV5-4 ASSPGREGNTDTQY
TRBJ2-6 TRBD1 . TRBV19 ASSSETGVSGANVLT
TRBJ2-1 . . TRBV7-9 ASSLGAPGIHNEQF
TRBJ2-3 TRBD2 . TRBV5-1 ASSLGLAGDTQY
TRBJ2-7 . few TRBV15 ATSRPPGGEVEQY
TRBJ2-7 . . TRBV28 ASSLSAGFVYEQY
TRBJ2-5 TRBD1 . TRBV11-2 ASSLFPRGRRETQY
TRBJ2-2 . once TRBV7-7 ASSPQGTLNTGELF
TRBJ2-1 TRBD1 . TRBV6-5 ASSYSGTGGREQF
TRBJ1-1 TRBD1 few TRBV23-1 ASSQPNCCLPGQGSLDTEAF
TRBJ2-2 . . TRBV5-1 ASSVDGGNTGELF
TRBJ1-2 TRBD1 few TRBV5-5 ASSLGGTGDGYT
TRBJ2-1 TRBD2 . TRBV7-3 ASSRGTSTYNEQF
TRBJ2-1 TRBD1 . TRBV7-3 ASSLGQGPYNEQF
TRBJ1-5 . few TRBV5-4 ASSQESEGGPFNQPQH
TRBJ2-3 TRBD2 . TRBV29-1 SVDPLAKDTQY
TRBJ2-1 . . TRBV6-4 ASSEYSHNEQF
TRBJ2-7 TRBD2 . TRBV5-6 ASSRGLAAYEQY
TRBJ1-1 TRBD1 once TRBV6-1 ASSEGAGGTEAF
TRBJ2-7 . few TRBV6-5 ASSRGTAHEQY
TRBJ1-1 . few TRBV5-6 ASSWGGDTEAF
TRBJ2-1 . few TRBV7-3 ASSLKLGLDYNEQF
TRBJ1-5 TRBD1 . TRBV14 ASSGRGHQPQH
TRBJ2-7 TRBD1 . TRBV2 ASIRQGEHEQY
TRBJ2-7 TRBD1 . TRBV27 ASSPGQAYEQY
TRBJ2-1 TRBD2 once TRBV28 ASRDWRGDEQF
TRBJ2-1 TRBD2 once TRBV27 ASRLAEGPLGRNEQF
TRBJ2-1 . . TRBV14 ASSQEWSSYNEQF
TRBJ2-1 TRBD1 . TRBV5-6 ASSSGTGLRDEQF
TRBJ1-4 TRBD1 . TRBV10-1 ASTEGQGAQWGGEKLF
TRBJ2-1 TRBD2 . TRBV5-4 ASSLGGTSGNYNEQF
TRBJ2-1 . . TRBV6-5 ASSWDSGAAYNEQF
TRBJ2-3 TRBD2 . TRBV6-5 ASRAAGTRTDTQY
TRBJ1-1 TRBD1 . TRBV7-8 ASSWGQGRNTEAF
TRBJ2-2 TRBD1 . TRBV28 ASSSGQGNTGELF
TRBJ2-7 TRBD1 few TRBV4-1 ASSQDRGRGQGLWEQY
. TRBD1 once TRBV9 ASSVGPGQKYEQY
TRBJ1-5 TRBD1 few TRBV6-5 ASSYGHPGGDQPQH
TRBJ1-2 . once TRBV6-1 ASRPIQGRYGYT
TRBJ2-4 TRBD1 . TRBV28 ASSLGRPQGARIGLAKNIQY